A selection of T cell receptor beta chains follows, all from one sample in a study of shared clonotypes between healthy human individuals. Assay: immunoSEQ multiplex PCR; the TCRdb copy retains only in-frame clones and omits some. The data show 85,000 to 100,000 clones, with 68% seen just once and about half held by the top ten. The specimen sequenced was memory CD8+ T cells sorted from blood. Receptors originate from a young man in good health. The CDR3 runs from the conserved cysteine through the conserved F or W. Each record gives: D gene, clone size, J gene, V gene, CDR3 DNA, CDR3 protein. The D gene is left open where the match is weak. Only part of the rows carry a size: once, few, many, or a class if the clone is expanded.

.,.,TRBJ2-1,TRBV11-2,TGTGCAAGTTCCCGTGGGTACAATGAGCAGTTCTTC,CASSRGYNEQFF
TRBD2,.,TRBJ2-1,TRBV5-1,TGCGCCACCAAGGACGCTAGCGGGGGCAATGAGCAGTTCTTC,CATKDASGGNEQFF
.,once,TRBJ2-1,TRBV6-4,TGTGCCAGCAGTGACGGCCGAGAACACAATGAGCAGTTCTTC,CASSDGREHNEQFF
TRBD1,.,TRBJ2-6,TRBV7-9,TGTGCCAGCAGTCAAGACAGGGGATTTATATCTGGGGCCAACGTCCTGACTTTC,CASSQDRGFISGANVLTF
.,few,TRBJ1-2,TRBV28,TGTGCCAGCGCGGTGATCGGGACCAACTATGGCTACACCTTC,CASAVIGTNYGYTF
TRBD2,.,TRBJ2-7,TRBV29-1,TGCAGCGTTGGAGACCGCGGGAGAGGGGTCTACGAGCAGTACTTC,CSVGDRGRGVYEQYF
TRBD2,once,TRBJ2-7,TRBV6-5,TGTGCCAGCAGTTCGCACGCGGGGGACCCCTACGAGCAGTACTTC,CASSSHAGDPYEQYF
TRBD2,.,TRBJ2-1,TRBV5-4,TGTGCCAGCAGGGTCGGGGGGGAAGTTCGGAATGAGCAGTTCTTC,CASRVGGEVRNEQFF
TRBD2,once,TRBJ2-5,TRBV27,TGTGCCAGCAGTTTGTTAGGGGAGGGAGAGACCCAGTACTTC,CASSLLGEGETQYF
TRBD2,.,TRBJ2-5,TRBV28,TGTGCCACCTACCCTAGCGGGTCCGGGGTGGCCCAGTACTTC,CATYPSGSGVAQYF
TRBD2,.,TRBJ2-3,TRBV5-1,TGCGCCAGCAGCTTTTTAGCGGGAGGGACAGATACGCAGTATTTT,CASSFLAGGTDTQYF
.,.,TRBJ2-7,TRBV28,TGTGCCAGCAGTTTCGACTACGAGCAGTACTTC,CASSFDYEQYF
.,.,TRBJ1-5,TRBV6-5,TGTGCCAGCAGTCCGGGGGAGGGGCACCAGCCCCAGCATTTT,CASSPGEGHQPQHF
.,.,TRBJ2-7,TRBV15,TGTGCCACCAGCAAAGAACGAGGGGGTTTCAGGAACGAGCAGTACTTC,CATSKERGGFRNEQYF